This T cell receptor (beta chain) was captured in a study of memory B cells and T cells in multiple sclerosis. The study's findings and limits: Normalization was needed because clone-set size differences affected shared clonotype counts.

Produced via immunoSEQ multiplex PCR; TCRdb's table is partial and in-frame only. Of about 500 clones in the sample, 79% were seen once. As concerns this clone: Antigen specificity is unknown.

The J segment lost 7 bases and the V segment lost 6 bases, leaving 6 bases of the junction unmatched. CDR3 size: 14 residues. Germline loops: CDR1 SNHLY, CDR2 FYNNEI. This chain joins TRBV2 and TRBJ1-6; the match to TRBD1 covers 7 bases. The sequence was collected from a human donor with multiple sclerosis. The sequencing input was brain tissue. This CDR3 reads CASSPTGVNSPLHF. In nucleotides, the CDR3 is TGTGCCAGCAGCCCAACAGGGGTCAATTCACCCCTCCACTTT.